The rows below give T cell receptor beta chains drawn from one sample of a study of blood T cell repertoires in COVID-19. Produced via immunoSEQ multiplex PCR; TCRdb's table is partial and in-frame only. The repertoire includes fewer than 350,000 clones, under 90% of them detected once, and 1.5% to 2% sits in the top ten. The source material was PBMCs or T cells enriched from blood (not recorded which). The receptor set was obtained from a woman aged 40 to 55 who had recovered from COVID-19. Each CDR3 is given without its conserved first and last residue. The order of the fields is V gene, D gene, J gene, CDR3 length, clone size, CDR3 protein. A D gene is named only where the DNA matches it firmly. Not all rows give a size; the values are once, few, many and, for expanded clones, a class.

v_gene: TRBV19; d_gene: TRBD1; j_gene: TRBJ1-3; len: 19; abundance: once; CDR3aa: ASSQNRDRGFAYLSGNTIY
v_gene: TRBV18; d_gene: TRBD2; j_gene: TRBJ2-1; len: 12; abundance: -; CDR3aa: ASSPAQRDVLQF
v_gene: TRBV6-5; d_gene: TRBD1; j_gene: TRBJ1-1; len: 8; abundance: few; CDR3aa: ASSEGQLY
v_gene: TRBV10-1; d_gene: -; j_gene: TRBJ1-4; len: 13; abundance: -; CDR3aa: ASSERLGPGEKLF
v_gene: TRBV19; d_gene: TRBD1; j_gene: TRBJ1-2; len: 12; abundance: -; CDR3aa: ASSPTTGGGGYT
v_gene: TRBV3-1/TRBV3-2; d_gene: TRBD2; j_gene: TRBJ2-2; len: 13; abundance: -; CDR3aa: ASSLLAGGTGELF
v_gene: TRBV5-6; d_gene: TRBD1; j_gene: TRBJ2-1; len: 13; abundance: -; CDR3aa: ASSSDRGSEGGQF
v_gene: TRBV18; d_gene: -; j_gene: TRBJ1-5; len: 14; abundance: -; CDR3aa: ASSPRGGGVNQPQH
v_gene: TRBV4-3; d_gene: -; j_gene: TRBJ2-1; len: 11; abundance: -; CDR3aa: ASSQAMGGEQF
v_gene: TRBV7-2; d_gene: -; j_gene: TRBJ2-1; len: 17; abundance: -; CDR3aa: ASSPPGVAVSPSYNEQF
v_gene: TRBV30; d_gene: TRBD1; j_gene: TRBJ1-5; len: 13; abundance: -; CDR3aa: AWSTGQGQNQPQH
v_gene: TRBV6-2/TRBV6-3; d_gene: TRBD1; j_gene: TRBJ2-7; len: 13; abundance: -; CDR3aa: ASSYPGQPLYEQY
v_gene: TRBV5-5; d_gene: TRBD1; j_gene: TRBJ1-6; len: 13; abundance: -; CDR3aa: ASRTGGSYNSPLH
v_gene: TRBV25-1; d_gene: TRBD2; j_gene: TRBJ2-7; len: 14; abundance: -; CDR3aa: ASSGSSGGFTYEQY
v_gene: TRBV2; d_gene: -; j_gene: TRBJ2-7; len: 12; abundance: -; CDR3aa: ASSEQDSNYEQY
v_gene: TRBV12-5; d_gene: -; j_gene: TRBJ1-2; len: 11; abundance: -; CDR3aa: ASTTGYLYGYT
v_gene: TRBV15; d_gene: TRBD1; j_gene: TRBJ1-2; len: 12; abundance: -; CDR3aa: ATSRSQGASGYT
v_gene: TRBV19; d_gene: -; j_gene: TRBJ1-5; len: 11; abundance: -; CDR3aa: ASTLEQGRPQH
v_gene: TRBV4-3; d_gene: -; j_gene: TRBJ2-2; len: 14; abundance: -; CDR3aa: ASSQDIIGRGGELF
v_gene: TRBV2; d_gene: -; j_gene: TRBJ1-4; len: 12; abundance: -; CDR3aa: ASSGQIANEKLF
v_gene: TRBV9; d_gene: TRBD2; j_gene: TRBJ2-5; len: 14; abundance: -; CDR3aa: ASSPGTSGAQETQY
v_gene: TRBV6-5; d_gene: TRBD1; j_gene: TRBJ1-1; len: 13; abundance: once; CDR3aa: ASSPPGTVGTEAF
v_gene: TRBV5-4; d_gene: TRBD2; j_gene: TRBJ2-2; len: 14; abundance: -; CDR3aa: ASSSLSGIGTGELF
v_gene: TRBV18; d_gene: -; j_gene: TRBJ1-3; len: 14; abundance: -; CDR3aa: ASSPSGDPTGNTIY
v_gene: TRBV7-3; d_gene: TRBD1; j_gene: TRBJ2-1; len: 12; abundance: -; CDR3aa: ASSRQGPGDEQF
v_gene: TRBV15; d_gene: -; j_gene: TRBJ1-2; len: 10; abundance: once; CDR3aa: ATRRHNYGYT
v_gene: TRBV7-9; d_gene: TRBD1; j_gene: TRBJ1-2; len: 13; abundance: -; CDR3aa: ASSWDRGANYGYT
v_gene: TRBV5-1; d_gene: TRBD1; j_gene: TRBJ1-4; len: 13; abundance: few; CDR3aa: ASSPRQGAREKLF